These 21 T cell receptor beta chains came from one sample sequenced in a study of shared clonotypes between healthy human individuals. TCRdb keeps only in-frame clones here, not all; method: immunoSEQ multiplex PCR. This sample has over 2 million clones, with 85% to 95% found just once. Sequenced: naive CD4+ T cells from PBMCs. The sample's subset: CD45RA+ positively selected. These receptor sequences come from a young man in good health. Some clones in this sample may be carry-over from other donors' samples.

CDR3 loop: CASSQPTTQETQYF. CDR3 nucleotides: TGTGCCAGCAGCCAACCGACAACACAAGAGACCCAGTACTTC. This chain links TRBV5-5 with TRBJ2-5; D remains ambiguous. The CDR3 contains 14 residues. Germline V gives CDR1 SGHKS, CDR2 YYEKEE (reference sequence). V dropped 4 bases and J dropped 2 bases, with 12 bases sitting between them.

Comments on this clone: Other DNA sequences in the sample encode the same CDR3. The chain couples TRBV7-3 to TRBJ1-4, with a tentative D call TRBD1 (6 bases). The V end lost 3 bases, the J end lost 7 bases, and 9 bases lay between the germline ends. CDR1 and CDR2 from the germline V gene are SGHTA and FQGTGA. CDR3 length equals 13 residues. The CDR3, as DNA: TGTGCCAGCAGCTTGGGACAAGGTGAAAAACTGTTTTTT. Translating it yields CASSLGQGEKLFF.

The chain's CDR3 is CATSREWDRTGELFF. The CDR3 nucleotides are TGTGCCACCAGCAGGGAGTGGGACCGGACCGGGGAGCTGTTTTTT. V is TRBV15 and J is TRBJ2-2, with D possibly being TRBD1 or TRBD2 (5 bases each). The germline V gene has CDR1 LNHNV and CDR2 YYDKDF (reference sequence). The V gene lost 3 bases and the J gene lost 5 bases, with 13 bases spanning the gap. The CDR3 is 15 amino acids. The variable domain in full, with the rest retrieved from reference TRBV15 and TRBJ2-2, is DAMVIQNPRYQVTQFGKPVTLSCSQTLNHNVMYWYQQKSSQAPKLLFHYYDKDFNNEADTPDNFQSRRPNTSFCFLDIRSPGLGDTAMYLCATSREWDRTGELFFGEGSRLTVL.

The chain recombines TRBV28 with TRBJ1-1, with TRBD1 matching over 7 bases. V lost 0 bases to trimming and J lost 3 bases; unmatched junction nucleotides: 4. Germline V gives CDR1 MDHEN, CDR2 SYDVKM. The CDR3 is 15 amino acids. The chain's CDR3 is CASSLWRGPDTEAFF. The CDR3 DNA reads TGTGCCAGCAGTTTATGGAGGGGGCCGGACACTGAAGCTTTCTTT.

This clone was seen more than once but under ten times. J is TRBJ2-5 and V is TRBV4-1; D remains unclear. This CDR3 comprises 11 residues. Germline loops: CDR1 MGHRA, CDR2 YSYEKL. Trimming cost V 0 bases and J 4 bases, with 0 bases left between them. CDR3 sequence: CASSQEETQYF. The CDR3 bases are TGCGCCAGCAGCCAAGAAGAGACCCAGTACTTC.

V and J are TRBV7-9 and TRBJ1-1; D is possibly TRBD1 (5 bases). This CDR3 is 14 amino acids long. The V gene's germline CDR1 is SEHNR and CDR2 FQNEAQ (reference sequence). V lost 0 bases and J lost 9, with 14 bases in between. The CDR3 DNA sequence: TGTGCCAGCAGCTTAGCGCAAACAGCGGGACAAGCTTTCTTT. It codes for CASSLAQTAGQAFF.

The J gene is TRBJ1-5, the V gene TRBV27, with D perhaps matching TRBD1 (5 bases). Trimming removed 4 bases from V and 3 bases from J, with 16 bases in between. This CDR3 has 16 residues. The germline V gene encodes CDR1 MNHEY and CDR2 SMNVEV (reference sequence). The CDR3 loop reads CASSSNEGRVNQPQHF. CDR3 bases: TGTGCCAGCAGTTCGAATGAGGGCAGGGTCAATCAGCCCCAGCATTTT.

The CDR3, as DNA: TGCGCCAGCAGCCAATGGGCCTTGGGGAACTACGAGCAGTACTTC. This codes for CASSQWALGNYEQYF. The V gene is TRBV4-3, the J gene TRBJ2-7; D not resolved. Germline lookup yields CDR1 LGHNA and CDR2 YSLEER. V was cut by 2 bases and J by 3 bases, with 14 bases left in between. This CDR3 comprises 15 residues.

The chain couples TRBV5-1 to TRBJ2-6; maybe TRBD1 (6 bases). The CDR3 consists of 17 residues. Per germline, CDR1 SGHRS and CDR2 YFSETQ. V lost 0 bases and J 0 bases, leaving 10 bases between the germline ends. The CDR3 nucleotides are TGCGCCAGCAGCTTGGCAGGGGATTACTCTGGGGCCAACGTCCTGACTTTC. It codes for CASSLAGDYSGANVLTF.

Concerning this clone itself: Distinct nucleotide sequences in the sample also encode this CDR3. The rearrangement uses TRBV2 and TRBJ2-2; 7 bases are a match to TRBD1. CDR1 is SNHLY, CDR2 FYNNEI, per germline. V gave up 8 bases and J gave up 1 base; unmatched junction bases: 4. The CDR3 length is 14 residues. CDR3 region: CASRRDRNTGELFF. In DNA, the CDR3 is TGTGCCAGCCGACGGGACAGGAACACCGGGGAGCTGTTTTTT.

The V and J genes are TRBV5-1 and TRBJ1-5; TRBD1 is a possible D gene (5 bases). CDR1 SGHRS and CDR2 YFSETQ come from the germline V gene. There are 18 residues in the CDR3. Trimming left V 2 bases short and J 0 bases short, with 18 bases between. The CDR3 spells CASSLRPSGTSSNQPQHF. As DNA, the CDR3 is TGCGCCAGCAGCTTACGACCGTCCGGGACCTCTAGCAATCAGCCCCAGCATTTT.

The chain recombines TRBV29-1 with TRBJ2-1, with a tentative D call TRBD1 (5 bases). CDR1 is SQVTM and CDR2 is ANQGSEA in the germline V gene. The CDR3 sequence is 16 residues long. Trimming removed 3 bases from V and 3 bases from J, with 18 bases in between. The CDR3 here is CSVEGGSKGFYNEQFF. The CDR3 coding sequence is TGCAGCGTTGAGGGTGGATCAAAGGGGTTCTACAATGAGCAGTTCTTC.

The table lists this clone with a count of one. The CDR3: CASTLTGGRADEQFF. CDR3 nucleotides: TGTGCCAGCACTCTCACAGGGGGGAGGGCGGATGAGCAGTTCTTC. The chain recombines TRBV6-1 with TRBJ2-1; a possible D gene is TRBD1 (8 bases). The CDR3 loop spans 15 amino acids. CDR1 and CDR2 (germline): MNHNS, SASEGT. V dropped 7 bases and J dropped 8 bases, with 21 bases sitting between them.

This clone was picked up one time. One junction end does not reproduce the germline sequence, and a read error may be involved. The V gene is TRBV30, the J gene TRBJ2-2; D is possibly TRBD2 (5 bases). CDR3 length: 13 amino acids. Germline CDR1 and CDR2: GTSNPN and SVGIG (reference sequence). CDR3 in amino acids: CAWSPAGAGELLF. In nucleotides, the CDR3 is TGTGCCTGGAGCCCGGCAGGCGCCGGGGAGCTGCTTTTT.

The rearrangement links TRBV5-4 to TRBJ1-4; the D is unclear. V shed 2 bases and J shed 6 bases, with 14 bases lying between them. This CDR3 comprises 15 residues. Germline assignment: CDR1 SGHNT and CDR2 YYREEE (reference sequence). CDR3 sequence (DNA): TGTGCCAGCAGCTTCAAGGGTACCGGCTATGAAAAACTGTTTTTT. This encodes CASSFKGTGYEKLFF.

This chain uses TRBV9 with TRBJ1-6; the D gene is possibly TRBD1 (5 bases). CDR1 is SGDLS, CDR2 YYNGEE, per germline. Deletions cut 2 bases from V and 0 bases from J, with 6 bases between. The CDR3 extends over 15 amino acids. CDR3 sequence reads: CASSVGRSYNSPLHF. The CDR3 region has the DNA TGTGCCAGCAGCGTGGGGCGCTCCTATAATTCACCCCTCCACTTT. Full variable domain (rest looked up from reference TRBV9 and TRBJ1-6): DSGVTQTPKHLITATGQRVTLRCSPRSGDLSVYWYQQSLDQGLQFLIQYYNGEERAKGNILERFSAQQFPDLHSELNLSSLELGDSALYFCASSVGRSYNSPLHFGNGTRLTVT.

A word on this clone: Other DNA variants within this sample encode the same CDR3. This chain links TRBV5-1 with TRBJ1-5; TRBD1 agrees at 7 bases. The CDR3 runs 14 residues. V lost 4 bases to trimming and J lost 4 bases; unmatched junction nucleotides: 5. Germline assignment: CDR1 SGHRS and CDR2 YFSETQ. The CDR3 DNA follows: TGCGCCAGCAGCGGGGGACAGCCTAATCAGCCCCAGCATTTT. Encoded protein: CASSGGQPNQPQHF.

This chain uses TRBV11-3 with TRBJ2-7; D may be TRBD1 (5 bases). With 5 bases removed from V and 5 bases from J, the gap between germline ends came to 7 bases. The CDR3 totals 11 residues. Germline CDR1 reads SGHNT; CDR2 reads YENEEA. Written as DNA, the CDR3 is TGTGCCAGCAGCAAAGGGGACGAGCAGTACTTC. Translating it yields CASSKGDEQYF.

CDR3 region: CASSELTAGGLTQYF. Here the CDR3 DNA reads TGTGCCAGCAGCGAACTAACAGCCGGGGGCCTGACGCAGTATTTT. This chain joins TRBV5-6 and TRBJ2-3; D tentatively fits TRBD1 or TRBD2 (6 bases each). Germline V gene sequence: CDR1 SGHDT, CDR2 YYEEEE. V lost 4 bases and J 9 bases, leaving 21 bases between the germline ends. CDR3 length: 15 amino acids.

In this sample, this clone turned up a few times. This chain joins TRBV5-6 and TRBJ2-7; D could derive from TRBD1 or TRBD2 (6 bases each). Germline CDR1 is SGHDT and CDR2 is YYEEEE. The CDR3 has 15 amino acids. Trimming took 4 bases from V and 1 from J, leaving 15 bases between them. DNA of the CDR3: TGTGCCAGCAGCCGGCGGCAGGGGACTTCCTACGAGCAGTACTTC. Its protein product is CASSRRQGTSYEQYF.

The chain uses TRBV7-9 and TRBJ2-5; D unresolved. Germline CDR1 and CDR2: SEHNR and FQNEAQ (reference sequence). This CDR3 is built from 13 residues. Trimming pared 2 bases from V and 2 bases from J, leaving 6 bases between. This chain's CDR3 is CASSLMVQETQYF. DNA of the CDR3: TGTGCCAGCAGCTTAATGGTACAAGAGACCCAGTACTTC.